The 11 T cell receptor beta chains in this list originate from one sample, sequenced in a study of identical twins. TCRdb used MiXCR to reprocess the 5' RACE reads, holding one entry per CDR3 protein. The sample yields just under 650,000 distinct CDR3 sequences, roughly 7.2% seen once. The same data also went into a second study, on yellow fever vaccine responses in identical twins.

Source material: PBMCs. The source of these receptors is a woman between 18 and 29 years old in good health.

This clonotype was detected ten times or more. V gene TRBV25-1 combines with J gene TRBJ2-1; D is possibly TRBD2 (6 bases). Germline assignment: CDR1 MGHDK and CDR2 SYGVNS. CDR3 length: 13 residues. The V and J ends lost 2 bases and 16 bases respectively, with 18 bases between them. The CDR3 sequence: CASSEVGSGLQFF. As DNA, the CDR3 is TGTGCCAGCAGTGAAGTGGGGTCGGGACTCCAATTCTTC.

V gene TRBV12-3 or TRBV12-4 combines with J gene TRBJ2-7; 8 bases are a match to TRBD1. CDR3 length: 15 amino acids. V lost 3 bases and J lost 6; bases outside the gene matches: 10. CDR3 region: CASSLRTGSMGEQYF. For the CDR3, the DNA is TGTGCCAGCAGTTTGCGGACAGGGTCTATGGGCGAGCAGTACTTC.

A few counts support this clonotype. This chain connects TRBV25-1 to TRBJ2-1; D may correspond to TRBD1 or TRBD2 (7 bases each). The germline V gene has CDR1 MGHDK and CDR2 SYGVNS. Trimming took off 2 bases at V and 2 bases at J, with 19 bases between the two ends. CDR3 length: 18 residues. The CDR3 sequence is CASSETGDYQRPYNEQFF. Written as DNA, the CDR3 is TGTGCCAGCAGTGAAACAGGGGACTACCAACGACCCTACAATGAGCAGTTCTTC.

This clonotype appeared a few times. The chain recombines TRBV5-1 with TRBJ2-2, with D tentatively TRBD2 (7 bases). CDR3 length: 15 amino acids. V lost 3 bases, J lost 8 bases, and 17 bases lay in between. Germline values: CDR1 SGHRS, CDR2 YFSETQ. The CDR3 loop is CASSSFGGLEGELFF. The DNA for the CDR3 is TGCGCCAGCAGCTCCTTCGGGGGGCTAGAAGGGGAGCTGTTTTTT.

In DNA form, the CDR3 reads TGTGCCAGCAGCTCCAGACAGGGTAGCACAGATACGCAGTATTTT. Amino acids: CASSSRQGSTDTQYF. This chain connects TRBV7-9 to TRBJ2-3; 7 positions match TRBD1. V lost 4 bases and J lost 0; bases outside the gene matches: 4. The CDR3 contains 15 residues. CDR1 is SEHNR and CDR2 is FQNEAQ in the germline V gene (reference sequence).

This clonotype was seen more than once but under ten times. The chain couples TRBV20-1 to TRBJ2-1; tentatively, D is TRBD1 or TRBD2 (6 bases each). Germline V gene data show CDR1 as DFQATT and CDR2 as SNEGSKA (reference sequence). V lost 2 bases and J 3 bases, leaving 20 bases between the germline ends. The CDR3 loop spans 17 amino acids. As DNA, the CDR3 is TGCAGTGCTAGACACCAAGGGGGGTCACCCCACTACAATGAGCAGTTCTTC. This translates into CSARHQGGSPHYNEQFF.

The gene calls are TRBV20-1 and TRBJ2-1; 8 positions match TRBD2. The trim removed 6 bases at V and 5 bases at J, leaving 12 bases unmatched. The CDR3 has 15 residues. Germline CDR1 reads DFQATT; CDR2 reads SNEGSKA (reference sequence). The CDR3 DNA reads TGCAGTGCGCCTAGCGGGTCACTTCCGCACAATGAGCAGTTCTTC. It yields the protein CSAPSGSLPHNEQFF.

The chain joins TRBV12-3 or TRBV12-4 to TRBJ2-7; no firm D call. V was trimmed by 7 bases and J by 2 bases, leaving 9 bases between them. The CDR3 runs 12 residues. The CDR3: CASTYSPYEQYF. The CDR3 coding sequence is TGTGCCAGCACGTACAGTCCCTACGAGCAGTACTTC.

This clonotype was detected many times. The chain links TRBV20-1 to TRBJ1-1; TRBD1 might be the D (5 bases). Per the germline V gene, CDR1 is DFQATT and CDR2 is SNEGSKA (reference sequence). The CDR3 has 12 amino acids. V was trimmed by 6 bases and J by 6 bases, leaving 14 bases between them. As DNA, the CDR3 is TGCAGTGCCGGACCCCCGGGACCTGAAGCTTTCTTT. Its translation is CSAGPPGPEAFF.

This clonotype was detected many times. Written as DNA, the CDR3 is TGTGCCACCAGCAGGGGTGATGAGCAGTTCTTC. Translated, it gives CATSRGDEQFF. This chain connects TRBV24-1 to TRBJ2-1, with D possibly TRBD1 on 6 matching bases. The ends were cut back, 7 bases at V and 8 bases at J, with 8 bases in the middle. The CDR3 sequence is 11 residues long. The V gene's germline CDR1 is KGHDR and CDR2 SFDVKD.

This clonotype has only a few counts. The CDR3 DNA reads as TGTGCCAGCACCCTTCAGAGGGAGACCCAGTACTTC. Translating gives CASTLQRETQYF. J is TRBJ2-5 and V is TRBV7-2, with no clear D. V shed 7 bases and J shed 5 bases, with 11 bases lying between them. The CDR3 is made up of 12 amino acids. Germline-derived CDR1 and CDR2 are SGHTA and FQGNSA.